The clone carrying this TCR beta chain has a count of ten or more. The target antigen is unknown. The entry originates in a study of human T cells and chemical hapten exposure. Study-level findings and limits: Alopecia in all donors means immunity may differ from healthy individuals.

The time point here: pre-sensitization, week 0. Treatment denoted: therapeutic diphenylcyclopropenone sensitization with weekly scalp DPC. Via MiXCR, TCRdb re-called the RACE reads, giving one row per CDR3 protein. The table records fewer than 300,000 distinct CDR3 sequences, about 8.1% of them present only once. Sequenced here: whole blood, sampled in connection with sensitization to the hapten diphenylcyclopropenone (DPC). The clonotype originates from a woman in her thirties or forties with alopecia areata. Some clones in this sample may be carry-over from other donors' samples.

DNA of the CDR3: TGTGCCAGCAGCTTATCGGACTACAATGAGCAGTTCTTC. Translation gives CASSLSDYNEQFF. The chain is built from TRBV7-2 and TRBJ2-1; D not certain. The germline V gene has CDR1 SGHTA and CDR2 FQGNSA. Trimming cost V 2 bases and J 3 bases, with 5 bases left between them. The CDR3 totals 13 residues.